Presented here are 18 T cell receptor beta chains from one specimen sequenced in a study of CD8+ T cells in alopecia areata. Isolated RNA was reverse transcribed into cDNA used as the sequencing template. Clones were read by immunoSEQ multiplex PCR, and TCRdb kept only the in-frame ones, dropping some. The data show about 150,000 clones, with around 50% seen just once and less than 8% held by the top ten. The specimen sequenced was CD4+ T cells sorted from blood. These receptors were taken from a human donor with alopecia areata.

With respect to this clone: One junction end disagrees with the germline gene, perhaps due to a read error. The rearrangement links TRBV19 to TRBJ2-5, with D possibly being TRBD1 or TRBD2 (5 bases each). The CDR3 extends over 13 amino acids. In germline, CDR1 is LNHDA, CDR2 SQIVND (reference sequence). CDR3 loop: CASSPGTEETQYF. The CDR3 bases are TGTGCTAGTAGTCCCGGGACGGAAGAGACCCAGTACTTC.

This clone has a single count. The V gene is TRBV5-6, the J gene TRBJ2-1; 7 bases align to TRBD1. The CDR3 totals 13 residues. V gave up 4 bases and J gave up 5 bases; unmatched junction bases: 3. CDR1 is SGHDT and CDR2 is YYEEEE in the germline V gene. This CDR3 is CASSRGLDNEQFF. The DNA of the CDR3 is TGTGCCAGCAGCAGGGGGCTGGACAATGAGCAGTTCTTC.

J is TRBJ2-5 and V is TRBV29-1; possibly TRBD1 for D (6 bases). The length of the CDR3 is 12 residues. Looked up from germline, CDR1 is SQVTM and CDR2 is ANQGSEA. V dropped 7 bases and J dropped 7 bases, with 16 bases sitting between them. CDR3 residues: CSATSSGATQYF. The CDR3 DNA reads as TGCAGCGCTACCAGTTCAGGGGCGACCCAGTACTTC.

In the case of this clone: Other DNA sequences in this sample translate to the same CDR3. The CDR3 coding sequence is TGCGCCAGCAGCTACGGACAGGGTGAAGCTTTCTTT. Translated, it gives CASSYGQGEAFF. The rearrangement joins TRBV5-1 to TRBJ1-1; 8 bases agree with TRBD1. Germline V gene data show CDR1 as SGHRS and CDR2 as YFSETQ. The CDR3 totals 12 residues. Trimming at V came to 3 bases and at J to 7 bases, leaving 2 bases not matched to a gene.

This clone was counted only a few times. One end of the junction varies from germline; a read error may be responsible. The chain uses TRBV30 and TRBJ2-3; 9 bases are a match to TRBD2. Germline V gene lookup returns CDR1 GTSNPN and CDR2 SVGIG (reference sequence). This CDR3 contains 14 residues. The CDR3: CAWGVAGGTDTQYF. The CDR3 coding sequence is TGTGCCTGGGGTGTAGCGGGAGGCACAGATACGCAGTATTTT.

V usage is TRBV20-1 and J usage is TRBJ2-3; weak D call: TRBD2 (5 bases). V was pared by 5 bases and J by 6 bases, with 9 bases between. Per the germline V gene, CDR1 is DFQATT and CDR2 is SNEGSKA (reference sequence). CDR3 size: 11 residues. The CDR3, as DNA: TGCAGTGCTGGGAGACCGGATACGCAGTATTTT. This encodes CSAGRPDTQYF.

The chain recombines TRBV11-2 with TRBJ2-7, with D uncertain. Germline V gene data show CDR1 as SGHAT and CDR2 as FQNNGV. With 5 bases removed from V and 7 bases from J, the gap between germline ends came to 18 bases. CDR3 length equals 14 residues. CDR3 nucleotide sequence: TGTGCCAGCAGCCACGGGCCTCCGACGTGGGAGCAGTACTTC. Translating gives CASSHGPPTWEQYF.

This clone appeared a few times. The rearrangement uses TRBV19 and TRBJ2-6; the D gene is possibly TRBD1 (6 bases). The CDR3 totals 14 residues. Germline values: CDR1 LNHDA, CDR2 SQIVND (reference sequence). Trimming took 6 bases from V and 4 from J, leaving 10 bases between them. The DNA for the CDR3 is TGTGCCAGTAGGAACAGGGCCGGGGCCAACGTCCTGACTTTC. Translated, it gives CASRNRAGANVLTF.

The genes are TRBV19 and TRBJ2-3; D not certain. The length of the CDR3 is 13 residues. Germline values: CDR1 LNHDA, CDR2 SQIVND (reference sequence). Trimming left V 2 bases short and J 5 bases short, with 8 bases between. The CDR3 loop reads CASSITSEDTQYF. Written as DNA, the CDR3 is TGTGCCAGTAGTATAACAAGTGAAGATACGCAGTATTTT.

This clone was counted a few times. The chain has TRBV29-1 and TRBJ2-1, with TRBD2 matching over 10 bases. Trimming at V came to 5 bases and at J to 4 bases, leaving 5 bases not matched to a gene. This CDR3 comprises 14 residues. Germline CDR1 reads SQVTM; CDR2 reads ANQGSEA. This chain's CDR3 is CSVLKLAGYNEQFF. DNA of the CDR3: TGCAGCGTTCTTAAACTAGCGGGATACAATGAGCAGTTCTTC.

This sequence joins TRBV4-1 and TRBJ2-7, with 12 nucleotides matching TRBD2. The CDR3 totals 17 residues. CDR1 is MGHRA, CDR2 YSYEKL, per germline. J gave up 4 bases and V 2 bases, and 9 bases lay outside the gene matches. The CDR3 DNA reads TGCGCCAGCAGCCAATTCGGGGCCGGGACTAGCGGGTACGAGCAGTACTTC. Translating it yields CASSQFGAGTSGYEQYF.

V is TRBV29-1 and J is TRBJ2-3; 11 positions agree with TRBD2. V lost 6 bases to trimming and J lost 4 bases; unmatched junction nucleotides: 15. Germline V lookup: CDR1 SQVTM, CDR2 ANQGSEA. This CDR3 spans 17 amino acids. The CDR3 sequence: CSVAPRLAGGIPDTQYF. The CDR3 DNA sequence: TGCAGCGTCGCACCGAGGCTAGCGGGAGGTATCCCAGATACGCAGTATTTT.

The chain joins TRBV27 to TRBJ1-5; D is undetermined. V was trimmed by 7 bases and J by 7 bases, leaving 5 bases between them. Germline loops: CDR1 MNHEY, CDR2 SMNVEV (reference sequence). CDR3 length: 10 residues. CDR3 amino acids: CASIQQPQHF. In DNA, the CDR3 is TGTGCCAGCATCCAACAGCCCCAGCATTTT.

The chain is built from TRBV30 and TRBJ2-7, with D maybe TRBD1 (6 bases). Germline V gene data show CDR1 as GTSNPN and CDR2 as SVGIG (reference sequence). The CDR3 is 14 amino acids. V was clipped by 3 bases and J by 5 bases, with 17 bases between them. The CDR3 loop reads CAWRRGTRANEQYF. The CDR3 DNA reads TGTGCCTGGAGGAGGGGGACACGGGCCAACGAGCAGTACTTC.

V and J are TRBV9 and TRBJ2-5; 12 bases agree with TRBD2. Germline CDR1 and CDR2: SGDLS and YYNGEE. The CDR3 consists of 14 residues. After removal of 3 bases from V and 4 bases from J, the junction contained 1 base not matched to a gene. The CDR3 loop is CASSAGLAGETQYF. For the CDR3, the DNA is TGTGCCAGCAGCGCGGGACTAGCGGGAGAGACCCAGTACTTC.

The chain joins TRBV7-6 to TRBJ2-2; tentative D call: TRBD1 (6 bases). Per the germline V gene, CDR1 is SGHVS and CDR2 is FNYEAQ. CDR3 length equals 17 residues. V shed 1 base and J shed 0 bases, with 12 bases lying between them. CDR3 loop: CASSLGQGLSNTGELFF. Written as DNA, the CDR3 is TGTGCCAGCAGCTTAGGGCAGGGGTTATCGAACACCGGGGAGCTGTTTTTT. Using reference TRBV7-6 and TRBJ2-2 for the parts outside the CDR3, the full variable domain is GAGVSQSPRYKVTKRGQDVALRCDPISGHVSLYWYRQALGQGPEFLTYFNYEAQQDKSGLPNDRFSAERPEGSISTLTIQRTEQRDSAMYRCASSLGQGLSNTGELFFGEGSRLTVL.

This chain links TRBV29-1 with TRBJ1-2, with 11 bases that match TRBD1. V shed 6 bases and J 7 bases; nucleotides not matched to a gene: 1. The length of the CDR3 is 11 residues. CDR1 and CDR2 from the germline V gene are SQVTM and ANQGSEA. CDR3 nucleotide sequence: TGCAGCGTCGGACAGGGGGCTGGCTACACCTTC. It translates to CSVGQGAGYTF.

This clone came up a few times. This chain uses TRBV29-1 with TRBJ1-2, with 7 bases aligning to TRBD1. The germline CDR1 and CDR2 sequences are SQVTM and ANQGSEA. The CDR3 is 13 amino acids. V trimming: 6 bases; J trimming: 8 bases; junction bases outside the gene matches: 12. The DNA for the CDR3 is TGCAGCGTCTTACAGGGGAGTGTGCGCGGCTACACCTTC. It translates to CSVLQGSVRGYTF.